Sequencing of this TCR beta chain was carried out in a study of blood T cell repertoires in COVID-19 (dated by TCRdb to 2019 to 2021). Regarding the research as a whole: The collaborator samples originated in the United States, Italy and Spain and spanned the acute and convalescent phases of COVID-19. The prospective study material was composed of cDNA or gDNA derived from T cells, B-cell-depleted T cells, or PBMCs. Subjects who had been exposed to COVID-19, were actively infected with it, or had recovered from it provided the deeply sampled blood TCRbeta repertoires that made up the dataset. The repertoires were released in a freely available public database intended as a resource for research on the immune response to SARS-CoV-2. Samples were obtained from the ongoing ImmuneRACE study (first 160 participants) and from 1,254 subjects provided by 6 global collaborators. A de-identified subject ID, COVID-19 status, age in years and sex were almost always included in the sample metadata. Where available, HLA class I and class II types were obtained from metadata supplied by the sample provider rather than from assay-based typing.

TCRbeta CDR3 regions were amplified from genomic DNA by means of the immunoSEQ Assay, a bias-controlled multiplex PCR. Per the authors' processing: Nucleated cell counts per sample were estimated from amplification of reference gene primers within the assay. To quantify the absolute abundance of each unique TCRbeta CDR3 rearrangement, sequence reads were collapsed and filtered. For each sample, productive Simpson clonality was calculated by taking the square root of Simpson's diversity index across productive rearrangements. TCRdb took over this immuneACCESS table, retaining in-frame rearrangements with V and J assigned. Such tables are incomplete; in checked studies, under half of the missing clones stem from an unresolved V gene, and the remainder is unexplained. Clonal size and the V and J genes are those of that table, whereas D and trimming came from the DNA. The sample table records approximately 480,000 clones; 75% to 90% of these occur just once. The top ten clonotypes cover about 0.75% of the sample.

What the study reported, not specific to this receptor: The amount of clinical and demographic metadata varied by source and participant and was provided uncurated.

In the prospective study, participants were roughly 18 to 100 years old, resided in 24 geographic areas of the United States, and were enrolled through a virtual design. In the prospective study, participants were assigned to cohorts based on the clinical history participants reported in a screening survey and a study questionnaire. Recovered participants in ImmuneRACE Cohort 3 were defined as having two consecutive negative NP/OP PCR tests, clearance from a healthcare professional, or resolution of symptoms. Each participant in the prospective study had whole blood, serum and a nasopharyngeal or oropharyngeal swab collected by mobile phlebotomists. Participants in the prospective study had the option to provide additional blood draws and questionnaires over an approximately 2-month period. Blood samples from the prospective study were shipped frozen or at room temperature prior to DNA extraction.

Concerning this clone itself: The antigen this receptor binds is unknown. No base quality information exists; no much larger clone differs at one position.

CDR1 and CDR2 (SGHNT, YYREEE) derive from the germline V gene (reference sequence). V is cut back by 0 bases and J by 7 bases, with 5 bases in the junction unmatched. The CDR3 holds 14 amino acids from the cysteine to the phenylalanine. Here the CDR3 DNA is all that survives: 42 bases in frame from base 1. The sequence was obtained from a woman in her late teens or twenties who had recovered from COVID-19. The rearrangement combines TRBV5-4 with TRBJ1-1; 8 bases in between match TRBD1. Sequenced: PBMCs or T cells enriched from blood (not recorded which). The CDR3 is CASSLDRGGGEAFF. The sequence in DNA is TGTGCCAGCAGCTTGGACAGGGGGGGTGGTGAAGCTTTCTTT.